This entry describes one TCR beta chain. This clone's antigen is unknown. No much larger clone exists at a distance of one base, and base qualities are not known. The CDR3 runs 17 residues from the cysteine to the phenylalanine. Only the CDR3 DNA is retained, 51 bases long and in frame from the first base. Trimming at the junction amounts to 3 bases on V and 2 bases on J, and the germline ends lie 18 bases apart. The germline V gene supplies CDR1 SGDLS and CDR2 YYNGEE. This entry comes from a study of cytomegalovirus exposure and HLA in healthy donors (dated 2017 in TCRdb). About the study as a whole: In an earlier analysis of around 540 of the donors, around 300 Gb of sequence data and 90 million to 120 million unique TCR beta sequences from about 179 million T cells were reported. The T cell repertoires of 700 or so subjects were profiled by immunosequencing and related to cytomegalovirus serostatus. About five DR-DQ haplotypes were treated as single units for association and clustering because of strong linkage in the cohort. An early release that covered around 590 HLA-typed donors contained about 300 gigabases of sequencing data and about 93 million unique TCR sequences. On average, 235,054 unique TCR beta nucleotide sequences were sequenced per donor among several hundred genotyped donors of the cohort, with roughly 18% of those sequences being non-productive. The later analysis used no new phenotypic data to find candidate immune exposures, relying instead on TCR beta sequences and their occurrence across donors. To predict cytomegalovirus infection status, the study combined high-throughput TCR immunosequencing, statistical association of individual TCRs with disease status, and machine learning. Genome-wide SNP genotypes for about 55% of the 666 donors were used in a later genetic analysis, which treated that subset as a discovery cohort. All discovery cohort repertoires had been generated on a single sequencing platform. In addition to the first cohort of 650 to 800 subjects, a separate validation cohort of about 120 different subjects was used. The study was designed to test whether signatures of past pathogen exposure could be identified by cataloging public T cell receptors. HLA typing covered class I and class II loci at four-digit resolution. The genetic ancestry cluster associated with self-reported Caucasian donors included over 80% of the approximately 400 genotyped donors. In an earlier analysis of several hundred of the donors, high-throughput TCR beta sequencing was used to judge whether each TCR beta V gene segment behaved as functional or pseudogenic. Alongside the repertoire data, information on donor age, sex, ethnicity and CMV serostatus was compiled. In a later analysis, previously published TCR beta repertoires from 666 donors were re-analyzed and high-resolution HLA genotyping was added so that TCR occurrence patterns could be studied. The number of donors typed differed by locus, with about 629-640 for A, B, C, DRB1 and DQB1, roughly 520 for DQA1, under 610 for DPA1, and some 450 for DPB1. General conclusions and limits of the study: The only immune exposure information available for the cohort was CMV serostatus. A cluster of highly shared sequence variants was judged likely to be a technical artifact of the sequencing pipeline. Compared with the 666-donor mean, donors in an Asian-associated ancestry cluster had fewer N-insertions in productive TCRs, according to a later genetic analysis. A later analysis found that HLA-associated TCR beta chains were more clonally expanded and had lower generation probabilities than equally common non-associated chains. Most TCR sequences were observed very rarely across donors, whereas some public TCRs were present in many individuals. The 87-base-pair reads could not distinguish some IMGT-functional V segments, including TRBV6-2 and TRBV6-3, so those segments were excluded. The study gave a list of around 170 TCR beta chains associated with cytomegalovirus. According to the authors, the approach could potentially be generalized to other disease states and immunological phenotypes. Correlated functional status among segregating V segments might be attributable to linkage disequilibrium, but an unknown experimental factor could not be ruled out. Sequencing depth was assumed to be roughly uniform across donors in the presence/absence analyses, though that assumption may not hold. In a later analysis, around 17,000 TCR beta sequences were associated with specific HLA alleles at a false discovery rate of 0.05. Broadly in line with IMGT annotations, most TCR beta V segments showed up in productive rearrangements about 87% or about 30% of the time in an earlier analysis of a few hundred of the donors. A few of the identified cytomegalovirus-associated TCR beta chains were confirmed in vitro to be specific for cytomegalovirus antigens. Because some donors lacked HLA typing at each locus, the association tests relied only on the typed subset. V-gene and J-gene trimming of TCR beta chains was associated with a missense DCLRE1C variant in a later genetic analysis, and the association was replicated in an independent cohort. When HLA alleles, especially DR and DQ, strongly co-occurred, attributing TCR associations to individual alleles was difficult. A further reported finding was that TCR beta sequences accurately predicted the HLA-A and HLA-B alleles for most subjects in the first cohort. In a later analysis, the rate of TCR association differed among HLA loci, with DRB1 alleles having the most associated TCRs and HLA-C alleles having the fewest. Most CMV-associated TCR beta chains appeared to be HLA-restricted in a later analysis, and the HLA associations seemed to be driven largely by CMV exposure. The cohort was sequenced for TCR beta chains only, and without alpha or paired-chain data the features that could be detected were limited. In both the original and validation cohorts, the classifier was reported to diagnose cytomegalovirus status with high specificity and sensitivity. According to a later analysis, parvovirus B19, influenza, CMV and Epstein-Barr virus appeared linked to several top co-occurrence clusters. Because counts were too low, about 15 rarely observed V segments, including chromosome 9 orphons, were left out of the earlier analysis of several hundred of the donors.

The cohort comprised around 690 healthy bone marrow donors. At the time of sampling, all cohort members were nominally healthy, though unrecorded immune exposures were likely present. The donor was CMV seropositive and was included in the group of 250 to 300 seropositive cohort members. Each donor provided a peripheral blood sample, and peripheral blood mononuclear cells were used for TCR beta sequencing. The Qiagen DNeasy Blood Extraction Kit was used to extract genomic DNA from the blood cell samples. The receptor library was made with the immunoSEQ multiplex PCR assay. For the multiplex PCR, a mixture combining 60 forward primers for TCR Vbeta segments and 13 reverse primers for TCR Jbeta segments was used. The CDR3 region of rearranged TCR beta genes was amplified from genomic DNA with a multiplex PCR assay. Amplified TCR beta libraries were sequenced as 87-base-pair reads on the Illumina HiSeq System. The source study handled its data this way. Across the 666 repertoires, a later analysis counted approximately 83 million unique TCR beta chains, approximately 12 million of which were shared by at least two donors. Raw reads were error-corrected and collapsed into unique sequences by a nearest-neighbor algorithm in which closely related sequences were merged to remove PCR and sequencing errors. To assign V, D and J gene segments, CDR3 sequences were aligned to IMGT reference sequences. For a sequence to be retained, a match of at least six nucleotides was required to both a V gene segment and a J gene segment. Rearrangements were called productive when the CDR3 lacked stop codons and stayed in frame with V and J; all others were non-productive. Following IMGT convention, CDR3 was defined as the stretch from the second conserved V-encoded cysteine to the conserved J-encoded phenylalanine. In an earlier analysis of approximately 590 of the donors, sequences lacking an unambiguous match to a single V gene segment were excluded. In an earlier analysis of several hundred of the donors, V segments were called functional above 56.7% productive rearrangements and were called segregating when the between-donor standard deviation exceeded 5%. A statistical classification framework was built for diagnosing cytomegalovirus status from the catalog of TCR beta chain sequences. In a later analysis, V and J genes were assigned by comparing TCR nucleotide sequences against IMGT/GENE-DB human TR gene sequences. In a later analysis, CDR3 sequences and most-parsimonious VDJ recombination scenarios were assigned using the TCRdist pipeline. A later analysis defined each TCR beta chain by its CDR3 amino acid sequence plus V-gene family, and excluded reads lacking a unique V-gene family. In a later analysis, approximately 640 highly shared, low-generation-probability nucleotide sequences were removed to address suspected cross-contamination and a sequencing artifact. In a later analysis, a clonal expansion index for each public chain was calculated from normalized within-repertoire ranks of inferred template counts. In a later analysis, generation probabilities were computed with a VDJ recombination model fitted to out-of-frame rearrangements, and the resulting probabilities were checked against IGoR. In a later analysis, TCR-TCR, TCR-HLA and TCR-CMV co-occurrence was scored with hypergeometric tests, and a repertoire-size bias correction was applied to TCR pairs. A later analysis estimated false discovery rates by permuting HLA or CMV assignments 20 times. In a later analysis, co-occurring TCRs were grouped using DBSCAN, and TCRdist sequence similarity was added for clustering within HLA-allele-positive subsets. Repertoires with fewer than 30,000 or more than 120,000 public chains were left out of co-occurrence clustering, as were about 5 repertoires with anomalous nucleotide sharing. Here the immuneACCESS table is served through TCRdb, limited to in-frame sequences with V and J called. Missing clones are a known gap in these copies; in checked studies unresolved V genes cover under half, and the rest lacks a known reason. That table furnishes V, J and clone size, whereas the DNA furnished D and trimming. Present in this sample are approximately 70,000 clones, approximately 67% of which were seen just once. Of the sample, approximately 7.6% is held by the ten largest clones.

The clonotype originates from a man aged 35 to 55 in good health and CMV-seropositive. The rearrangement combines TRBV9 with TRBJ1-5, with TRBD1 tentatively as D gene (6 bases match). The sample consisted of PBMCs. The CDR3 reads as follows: CASSEGGGTGRNQPQHF. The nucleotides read TGTGCCAGCAGCGAGGGGGGAGGGACCGGGCGCAATCAGCCCCAGCATTTT.